The 8 T cell receptor beta chains in this list originate from one sample, sequenced in a study of blood T cell repertoires in COVID-19. TCRdb's table, derived via immunoSEQ multiplex PCR, lists solely in-frame clones and lacks some. The sample includes 60,000 or so clones, 70% to 90% seen only once; the top ten take roughly an eighth. The sample was peripheral blood. Receptor source: a woman in her sixties with active COVID-19.

This chain uses TRBV30 with TRBJ1-2; 8 bases are a match to TRBD1. CDR3 length equals 14 residues. Germline V gives CDR1 GTSNPN, CDR2 SVGIG (reference sequence). V shed 8 bases, J shed 6 bases, and the junction held 14 bases outside the gene matches. CDR3 loop: CAREERSGQDGYTF. Here the CDR3 DNA reads TGTGCCCGGGAAGAAAGATCGGGACAGGATGGCTACACCTTC.

This clone came up once. The genes are TRBV18 and TRBJ2-5, with D possibly being TRBD1 (8 bases). The germline V gene has CDR1 KGHSH and CDR2 LQKENI. The CDR3 spans 16 residues. Trimming removed 3 bases from V and 1 base from J, with 15 bases in between. In nucleotides, the CDR3 is TGTGCCAGCTCACCGTACAGGGGGGGGCCCCAAGAGACCCAGTACTTC. It yields the protein CASSPYRGGPQETQYF.

The V and J genes are TRBV6-5 and TRBJ2-7; the match to TRBD1 covers 8 bases. The ends lost 0 bases at V and 4 bases at J; junction bases unmatched: 8. Germline V lookup: CDR1 MNHEY, CDR2 SVGAGI. The CDR3 spans 16 residues. CDR3 bases: TGTGCCAGCAGTTACTCGCCGCAGGGGGCGAATTACGAGCAGTACTTC. It translates to CASSYSPQGANYEQYF.

This clone was picked up one time. The rearrangement uses TRBV6-5 and TRBJ1-2; no clear D. Germline assignment: CDR1 MNHEY and CDR2 SVGAGI. The ends were cut back, 11 bases at V and 4 bases at J, with 23 bases in the middle. There are 15 residues in the CDR3. CDR3 DNA sequence: TGTGCCTGGCGTGTCCCGGCACATAGCCTCTATGGCTACACCTTC. This codes for CAWRVPAHSLYGYTF.

CDR3 region: CASSPQYRELNEKLFF. The CDR3, as DNA: TGTGCCAGCTCACCGCAATACAGGGAACTCAATGAAAAACTGTTTTTT. The chain combines TRBV18 with TRBJ1-4, with a possible D match to TRBD1 (6 bases). This CDR3 spans 16 amino acids. V was cut by 3 bases and J by 5 bases, with 16 bases left in between. Germline values: CDR1 KGHSH, CDR2 LQKENI.

The chain employs TRBV19 and TRBJ2-7; weak D call: TRBD1 (6 bases). CDR3 length: 15 amino acids. The germline V gene encodes CDR1 LNHDA and CDR2 SQIVND (reference sequence). V shed 5 bases and J shed 0 bases, with 14 bases lying between them. The CDR3 DNA reads TGTGCCAGTAGTCCTTCTACAGGGACCTCCTACGAGCAGTACTTC. Encoded protein: CASSPSTGTSYEQYF. Complete variable domain (other parts from reference TRBV19 and TRBJ2-7): DGGITQSPKYLFRKEGQNVTLSCEQNLNHDAMYWYRQDPGQGLRLIYYSQIVNDFQKGDIAEGYSVSREKKESFPLTVTSAQKNPTAFYLCASSPSTGTSYEQYFGPGTRLTVT.

V gene TRBV4-3 combines with J gene TRBJ1-6; D is uncertain. CDR1 and CDR2 from the germline V gene are LGHNA and YSLEER. The CDR3 spans 16 residues. Trimming stripped 4 bases from V and 8 bases from J, with 18 bases between. CDR3 in amino acids: CASSPHSLYQDSPLHF. The DNA for the CDR3 is TGCGCCAGCAGCCCACATTCCCTTTACCAGGATTCACCCCTCCACTTT.

CDR3 sequence reads: CASSYRRPESPLHF. The CDR3 coding sequence is TGTGCCAGTAGCTATCGGAGGCCGGAGTCACCCCTCCACTTT. The chain employs TRBV19 and TRBJ1-6; no reliable D call. CDR1 LNHDA and CDR2 SQIVND come from the germline V gene (reference sequence). V gave up 6 bases and J gave up 10 bases, with 16 bases separating them. This CDR3 is built from 14 residues.